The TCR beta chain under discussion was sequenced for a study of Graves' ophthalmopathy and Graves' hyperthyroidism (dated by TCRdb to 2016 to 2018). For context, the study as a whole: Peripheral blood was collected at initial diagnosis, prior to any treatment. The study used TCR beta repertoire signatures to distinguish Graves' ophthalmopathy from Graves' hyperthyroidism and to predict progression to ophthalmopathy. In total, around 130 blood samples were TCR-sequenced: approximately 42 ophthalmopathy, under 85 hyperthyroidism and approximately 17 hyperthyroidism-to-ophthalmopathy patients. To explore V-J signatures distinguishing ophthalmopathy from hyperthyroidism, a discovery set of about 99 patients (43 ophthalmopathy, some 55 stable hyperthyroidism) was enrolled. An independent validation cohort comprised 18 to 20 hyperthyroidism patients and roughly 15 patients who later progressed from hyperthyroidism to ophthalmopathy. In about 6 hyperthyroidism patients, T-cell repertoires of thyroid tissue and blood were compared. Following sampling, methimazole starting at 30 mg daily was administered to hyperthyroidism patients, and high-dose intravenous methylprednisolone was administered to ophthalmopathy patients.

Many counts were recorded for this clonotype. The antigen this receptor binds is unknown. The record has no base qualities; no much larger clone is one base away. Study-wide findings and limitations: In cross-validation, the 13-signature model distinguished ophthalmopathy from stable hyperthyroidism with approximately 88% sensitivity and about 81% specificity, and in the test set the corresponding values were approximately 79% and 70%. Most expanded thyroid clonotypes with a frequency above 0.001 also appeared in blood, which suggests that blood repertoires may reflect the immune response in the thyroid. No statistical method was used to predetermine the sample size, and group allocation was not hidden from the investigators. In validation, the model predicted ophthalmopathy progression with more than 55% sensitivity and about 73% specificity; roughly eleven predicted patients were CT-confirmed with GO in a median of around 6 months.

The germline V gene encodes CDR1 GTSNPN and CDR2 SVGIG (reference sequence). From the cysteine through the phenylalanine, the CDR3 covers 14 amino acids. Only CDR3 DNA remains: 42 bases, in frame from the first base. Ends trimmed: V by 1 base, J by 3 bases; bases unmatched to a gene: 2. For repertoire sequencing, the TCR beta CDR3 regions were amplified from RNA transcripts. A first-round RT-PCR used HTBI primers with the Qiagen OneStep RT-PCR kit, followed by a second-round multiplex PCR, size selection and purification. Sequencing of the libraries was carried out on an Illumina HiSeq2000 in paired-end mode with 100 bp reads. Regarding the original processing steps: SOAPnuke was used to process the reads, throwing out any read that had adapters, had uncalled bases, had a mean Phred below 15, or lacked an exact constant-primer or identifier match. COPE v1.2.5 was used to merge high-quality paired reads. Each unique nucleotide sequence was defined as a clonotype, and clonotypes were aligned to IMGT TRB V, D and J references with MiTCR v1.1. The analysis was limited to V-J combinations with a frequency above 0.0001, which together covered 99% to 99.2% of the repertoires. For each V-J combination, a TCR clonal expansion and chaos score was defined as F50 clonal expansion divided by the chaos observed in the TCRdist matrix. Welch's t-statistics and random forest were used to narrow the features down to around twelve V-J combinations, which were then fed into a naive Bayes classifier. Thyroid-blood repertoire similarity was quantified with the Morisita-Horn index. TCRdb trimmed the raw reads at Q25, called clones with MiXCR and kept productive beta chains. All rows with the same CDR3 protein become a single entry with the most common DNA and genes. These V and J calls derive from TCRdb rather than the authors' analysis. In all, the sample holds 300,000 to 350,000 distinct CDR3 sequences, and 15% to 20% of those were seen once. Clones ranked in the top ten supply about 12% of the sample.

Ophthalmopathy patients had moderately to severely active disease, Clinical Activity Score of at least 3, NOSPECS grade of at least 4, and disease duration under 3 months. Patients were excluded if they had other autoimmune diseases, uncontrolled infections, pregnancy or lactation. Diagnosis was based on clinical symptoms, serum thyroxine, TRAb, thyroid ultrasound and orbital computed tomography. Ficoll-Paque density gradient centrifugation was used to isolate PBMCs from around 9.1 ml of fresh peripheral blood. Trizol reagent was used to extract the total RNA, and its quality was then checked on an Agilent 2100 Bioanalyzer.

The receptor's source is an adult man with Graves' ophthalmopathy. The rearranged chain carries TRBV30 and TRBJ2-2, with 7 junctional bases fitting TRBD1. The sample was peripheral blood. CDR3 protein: CAWSGTGYTGELFF. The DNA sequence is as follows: TGTGCCTGGAGTGGGACAGGATACACCGGGGAGCTGTTTTTT.